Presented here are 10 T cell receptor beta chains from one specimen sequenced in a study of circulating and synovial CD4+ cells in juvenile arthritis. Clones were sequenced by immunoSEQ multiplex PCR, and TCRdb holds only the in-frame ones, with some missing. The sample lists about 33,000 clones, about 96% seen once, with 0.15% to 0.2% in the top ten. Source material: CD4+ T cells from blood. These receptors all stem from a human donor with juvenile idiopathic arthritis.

CDR3 protein: CASSQELAGKTYEQYF. The CDR3 coding sequence is TGCGCCAGCAGCCAAGAACTAGCGGGAAAGACCTACGAGCAGTACTTC. The J gene is TRBJ2-7, the V gene TRBV4-3, with TRBD2 matching over 10 bases. Trimming removed 0 bases from V and 2 bases from J; junction bases left unmatched: 4. This CDR3 contains 16 residues. The germline gives CDR1 LGHNA, CDR2 YSLEER.

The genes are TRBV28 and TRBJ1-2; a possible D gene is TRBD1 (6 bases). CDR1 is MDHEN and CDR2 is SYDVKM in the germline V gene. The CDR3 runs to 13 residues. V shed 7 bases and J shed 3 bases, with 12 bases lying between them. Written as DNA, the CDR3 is TGTGCCAGCATGGCAGGGGTACACTATGGCTACACCTTC. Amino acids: CASMAGVHYGYTF.

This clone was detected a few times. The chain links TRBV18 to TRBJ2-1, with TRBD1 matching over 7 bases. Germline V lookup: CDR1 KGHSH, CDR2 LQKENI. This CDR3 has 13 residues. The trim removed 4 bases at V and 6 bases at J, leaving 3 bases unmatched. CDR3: CASSRQGSNEQFF. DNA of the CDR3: TGTGCCAGCTCACGACAGGGTAGCAATGAGCAGTTCTTC.

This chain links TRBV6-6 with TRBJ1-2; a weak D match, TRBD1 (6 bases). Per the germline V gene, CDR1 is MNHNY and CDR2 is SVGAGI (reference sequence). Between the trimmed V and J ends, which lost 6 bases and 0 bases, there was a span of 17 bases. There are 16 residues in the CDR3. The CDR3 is CASSRTGHPANYGYTF. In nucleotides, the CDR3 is TGTGCCAGCAGCCGAACGGGACACCCGGCTAACTATGGCTACACCTTC.

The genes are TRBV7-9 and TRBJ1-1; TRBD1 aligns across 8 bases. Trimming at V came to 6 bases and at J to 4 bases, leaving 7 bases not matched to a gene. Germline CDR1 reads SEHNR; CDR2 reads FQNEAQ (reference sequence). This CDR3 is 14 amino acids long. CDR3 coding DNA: TGTGCCAGCAGTTCGACAGGGGTAGGCACTGAAGCTTTCTTT. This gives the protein CASSSTGVGTEAFF.

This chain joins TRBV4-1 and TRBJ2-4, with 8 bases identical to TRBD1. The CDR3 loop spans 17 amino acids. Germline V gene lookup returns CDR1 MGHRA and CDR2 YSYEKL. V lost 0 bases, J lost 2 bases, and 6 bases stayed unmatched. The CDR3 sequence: CASSQDDRGVTKNIQYF. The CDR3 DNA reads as TGCGCCAGCAGCCAAGATGACAGGGGCGTTACCAAAAACATTCAGTACTTC.

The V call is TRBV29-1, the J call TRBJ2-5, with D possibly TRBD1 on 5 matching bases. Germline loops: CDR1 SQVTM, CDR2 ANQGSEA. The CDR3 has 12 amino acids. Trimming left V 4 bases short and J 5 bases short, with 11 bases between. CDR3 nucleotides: TGCAGCGTTGGGGGCAGGGTTGAGACCCAGTACTTC. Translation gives CSVGGRVETQYF.

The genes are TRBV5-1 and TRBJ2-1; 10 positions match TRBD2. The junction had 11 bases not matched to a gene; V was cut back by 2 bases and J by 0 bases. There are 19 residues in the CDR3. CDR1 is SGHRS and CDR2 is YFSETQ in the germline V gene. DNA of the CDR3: TGCGCCAGCAGCTTTGGTTCTTGGGCTAGCGGGAGCTCCTACAATGAGCAGTTCTTC. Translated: CASSFGSWASGSSYNEQFF. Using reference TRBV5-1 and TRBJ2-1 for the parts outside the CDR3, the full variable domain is KAGVTQTPRYLIKTRGQQVTLSCSPISGHRSVSWYQQTPGQGLQFLFEYFSETQRNKGNFPGRFSGRQFSNSRSEMNVSTLELGDSALYLCASSFGSWASGSSYNEQFFGPGTRLTVL.

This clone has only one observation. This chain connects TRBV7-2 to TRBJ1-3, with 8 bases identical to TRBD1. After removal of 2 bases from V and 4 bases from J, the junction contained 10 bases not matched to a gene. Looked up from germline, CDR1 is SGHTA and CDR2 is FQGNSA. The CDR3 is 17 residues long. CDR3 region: CASSLRLYRGSGNTIYF. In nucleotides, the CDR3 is TGTGCCAGCAGCTTAAGGTTGTACAGGGGGTCAGGAAACACCATATATTTT.

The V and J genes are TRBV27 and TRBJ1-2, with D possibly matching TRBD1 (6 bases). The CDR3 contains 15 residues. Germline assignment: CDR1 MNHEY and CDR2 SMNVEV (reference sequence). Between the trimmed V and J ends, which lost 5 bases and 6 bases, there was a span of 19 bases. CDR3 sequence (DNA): TGTGCCAGCAGTCCCTCGCGGGGGCGCGGTCATGGCTACACCTTC. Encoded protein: CASSPSRGRGHGYTF.